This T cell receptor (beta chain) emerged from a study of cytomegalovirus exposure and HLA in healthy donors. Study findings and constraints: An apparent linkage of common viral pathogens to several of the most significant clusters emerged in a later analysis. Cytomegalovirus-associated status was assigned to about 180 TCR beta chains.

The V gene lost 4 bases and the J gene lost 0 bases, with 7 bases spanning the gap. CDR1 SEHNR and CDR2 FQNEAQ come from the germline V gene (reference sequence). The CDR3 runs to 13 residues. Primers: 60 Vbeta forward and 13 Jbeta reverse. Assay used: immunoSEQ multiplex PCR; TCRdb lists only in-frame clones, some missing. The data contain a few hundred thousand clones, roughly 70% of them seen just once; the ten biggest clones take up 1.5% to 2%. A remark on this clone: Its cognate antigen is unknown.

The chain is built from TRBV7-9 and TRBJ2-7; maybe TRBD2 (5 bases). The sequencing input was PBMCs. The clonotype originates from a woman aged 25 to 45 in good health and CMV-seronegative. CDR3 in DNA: TGTGCCAGCAGCTATCGGGACTCCTACGAGCAGTACTTC. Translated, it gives CASSYRDSYEQYF.